A single sample gave rise to the 29 T cell receptor beta chains below, sequenced in a study of breast tumors, draining lymph nodes, adjacent tissues. TCRdb re-called the multiplex PCR reads with MiXCR, one entry per CDR3 protein. The top ten clones hold approximately 3.7% of a sample with 200,000 to 250,000 distinct CDR3 sequences, less than 45% of them seen once. The lymph nodes were axillary draining lymph nodes from breast cancer patients. The source material was axillary lymph node tissue. The receptors originated from a female donor with breast cancer. Some clones in this sample may be carry-over from other donors' samples.

This clonotype came up many times. This sequence joins TRBV13 and TRBJ2-3; 12 nucleotides agree with TRBD2. The V gene end was trimmed by 5 bases and the J gene end by 5 bases; junction bases not matched to a gene: 5. Germline V CDR1 and CDR2: PRHDT, FYEKMQ (reference sequence). The CDR3 covers 15 residues. CDR3 in amino acids: CASSPGLAGLDTQYF. The CDR3 coding sequence is TGTGCCAGCAGCCCCGGACTAGCGGGACTAGATACGCAGTATTTT.

This chain uses TRBV9 with TRBJ2-5, with 11 bases identical to TRBD1. CDR3 length: 16 amino acids. The ends lost 2 bases at V and 5 bases at J; junction bases unmatched: 8. CDR1 is SGDLS, CDR2 YYNGEE, per germline. CDR3 amino acids: CASSVGTGGVSETQYF. Written as DNA, the CDR3 is TGTGCCAGCAGCGTTGGGACAGGGGGGGTTTCTGAGACCCAGTACTTC.

This clonotype was counted between two and nine times. A much larger clone sits a single nucleotide away, making a read error possible. The gene calls are TRBV12-3 or TRBV12-4 and TRBJ2-1; D might be TRBD1 (6 bases). V dropped 10 bases and J dropped 4 bases, with 14 bases sitting between them. This CDR3 spans 13 amino acids. In DNA form, the CDR3 reads TGTGCCAACAGGGCAGGACAGTACAATGAGCAGTTCTTC. Its translation is CANRAGQYNEQFF.

This clonotype was counted many times. The chain carries TRBV20-1 and TRBJ2-5, with TRBD1 identical over 8 bases. CDR3 size: 13 residues. J gave up 5 bases and V 7 bases, and 9 bases lay outside the gene matches. From germline, CDR1 is DFQATT and CDR2 SNEGSKA (reference sequence). CDR3 coding DNA: TGCAGTGTCGGACAGGGTGATCGGGAGACCCAGTACTTC. It yields the protein CSVGQGDRETQYF.

This clonotype was counted at least ten times. The chain joins TRBV2 to TRBJ1-2, with 7 bases lining up with TRBD1. V gave up 3 bases and J gave up 4 bases; unmatched junction bases: 2. Germline assignment: CDR1 SNHLY and CDR2 FYNNEI. The CDR3 runs 13 residues. The CDR3 DNA is TGTGCCAGCAGTGAGCGGGACAGCTATGGCTACACCTTC. Translating gives CASSERDSYGYTF.

This clonotype was counted many times. The V call is TRBV6-5, the J call TRBJ2-7; 7 nucleotides line up with TRBD2. The CDR3 runs to 14 residues. Germline-derived CDR1 and CDR2 are MNHEY and SVGAGI. The trim removed 6 bases at V and 3 bases at J, leaving 8 bases unmatched. CDR3 sequence reads: CASRGLTSFYEQYF. The CDR3, as DNA: TGTGCCAGCAGGGGCCTGACTAGCTTCTACGAGCAGTACTTC.

In this sample, this clonotype turned up many times. The rearrangement uses TRBV7-2 and TRBJ2-7; TRBD2 aligns across 12 bases. This CDR3 comprises 19 residues. The V gene end was trimmed by 3 bases and the J gene end by 0 bases; junction bases not matched to a gene: 12. CDR1 and CDR2 from the germline V gene are SGHTA and FQGNSA. CDR3 DNA sequence: TGTGCCAGCAGCTTGCTACCTTTACTAGCGGGAGGTTTCTCCTACGAGCAGTACTTC. Amino acid sequence: CASSLLPLLAGGFSYEQYF.

The chain recombines TRBV10-1 with TRBJ2-2, with D tentatively TRBD2 (6 bases). V lost 6 bases, J lost 6 bases, and 14 bases lay in between. CDR1 is WNHNN and CDR2 is SYGVQD in the germline V gene (reference sequence). There are 14 residues in the CDR3. This chain's CDR3 is CASSPLTGAGELFF. In DNA form, the CDR3 reads TGCGCCAGCAGCCCACTTACGGGGGCCGGGGAGCTGTTTTTT.

This clonotype was seen a handful of times. A much larger clone sits a single nucleotide away, making a read error possible. The chain combines TRBV5-1 with TRBJ2-3; 9 positions agree with TRBD2. This CDR3 comprises 14 residues. Germline assignment: CDR1 SGHRS and CDR2 YFSETQ. J was trimmed by 3 bases and V by 4 bases; bases with no gene match: 3. CDR3 coding DNA: TGCGCCAGCAGCCTTAGCGGGAGAACAGATACGCAGTATTTT. As protein: CASSLSGRTDTQYF.

This clonotype was picked up many times. V and J are TRBV19 and TRBJ1-5; 7 bases match TRBD1. CDR1 and CDR2 from the germline V gene are LNHDA and SQIVND (reference sequence). The CDR3 is 16 amino acids. J gave up 2 bases and V 4 bases, and 8 bases lay outside the gene matches. CDR3 in DNA: TGTGCCAGTAGTAAGGGGCCACAGGGGCGCAATCAGCCCCAGCATTTT. Amino acids: CASSKGPQGRNQPQHF.

This clonotype has ten or more counts. The chain links TRBV5-6 to TRBJ1-2, with D perhaps TRBD1 (5 bases). V lost 3 bases and J lost 4, with 22 bases in between. Germline CDR1 SGHDT, CDR2 YYEEEE. The CDR3 runs to 17 residues. The CDR3 DNA follows: TGTGCCAGCAGCTCTCTACTAAAGGGACCTCGGGGCTATGGCTACACCTTC. It encodes CASSSLLKGPRGYGYTF.

The V call is TRBV20-1, the J call TRBJ2-7; 9 bases match TRBD1. This CDR3 is built from 15 residues. V lost 3 bases to trimming and J lost 6 bases; unmatched junction nucleotides: 12. CDR1 is DFQATT, CDR2 SNEGSKA, per germline (reference sequence). As DNA, the CDR3 is TGCAGTGCTAGCTCCGGGACAGGGAGCTTACGCGAGCAGTACTTC. It codes for CSASSGTGSLREQYF.

The chain employs TRBV19 and TRBJ1-4; a weak D match, TRBD1 (6 bases). CDR3 length equals 17 residues. V lost 6 bases and J 3 bases, leaving 20 bases between the germline ends. Germline CDR1 LNHDA, CDR2 SQIVND (reference sequence). The CDR3 DNA reads TGTGCCAGTAGAGGTGTACTCACAGGGCCCCCTAATGAAAAACTGTTTTTT. This encodes CASRGVLTGPPNEKLFF.

The chain employs TRBV12-3 or TRBV12-4 and TRBJ2-7; 9 bases line up with TRBD2. The CDR3 runs to 15 residues. The junction had 9 bases not matched to a gene; V was cut back by 2 bases and J by 7 bases. CDR3 nucleotides: TGTGCCAGCAGTTTATCTCTAGCGGGACCGGGTGAGCAGTACTTC. Translated: CASSLSLAGPGEQYF.

This clonotype was seen repeatedly, ten times or more. The rearrangement joins TRBV12-3 or TRBV12-4 to TRBJ2-3, with TRBD1 identical over 7 bases. V dropped 6 bases and J dropped 2; count of bases not matched to a gene: 5. The CDR3 is 14 amino acids. The CDR3 region is CASRRQGPTDTQYF. In nucleotides, the CDR3 is TGTGCCAGCAGGAGACAGGGCCCCACAGATACGCAGTATTTT.

At least ten counts were recorded for this clonotype. The chain carries TRBV19 and TRBJ2-5; TRBD2 matches at 12 bases. The CDR3 totals 15 residues. V was pared by 4 bases and J by 5 bases, with 5 bases of the junction left unmatched. Per the germline V gene, CDR1 is LNHDA and CDR2 is SQIVND (reference sequence). CDR3 sequence reads: CASSTLAGGMETQYF. The CDR3 DNA is TGTGCCAGTAGTACACTAGCGGGGGGTATGGAGACCCAGTACTTC.

This clonotype showed up just once. The CDR3 does not close with the conserved phenylalanine or tryptophan, likely indicating a read error. The limits of the CDR3 on the DNA are not certain, so only TCRdb's listed CDR3 is given. The chain employs TRBV7-2 and TRBJ2-2; TRBD1 was called by the table and not checked on the DNA. The CDR3 spans 9 residues, counting both ends. The germline V gene has CDR1 SGHTA and CDR2 FQGNSA. The chain's CDR3 is CASSFMGRP.

This clonotype was recorded at least ten times. The chain has TRBV5-1 and TRBJ2-7; D unresolved. Germline CDR1 reads SGHRS; CDR2 reads YFSETQ. CDR3 size: 14 residues. V lost 0 bases and J lost 3, with 10 bases in between. The CDR3 is CASSLALGDYEQYF. CDR3 in DNA: TGCGCCAGCAGCTTGGCCTTAGGAGACTACGAGCAGTACTTC.

The rearrangement joins TRBV7-8 to TRBJ2-6; tentatively, D is TRBD2 (5 bases). Germline assignment: CDR1 SGHVS and CDR2 FQNEAQ. The CDR3 has 17 amino acids. V was trimmed by 4 bases and J by 1 base, leaving 14 bases between them. The CDR3 bases are TGTGCCAGCAGCTGGGTTCGGGGTACGTCTGGGGCCAACGTCCTGACTTTC. Translating gives CASSWVRGTSGANVLTF.

In this sample, this clonotype turned up many times. The CDR3: CASSVGTGGAETQYF. DNA of the CDR3: TGTGCCAGCAGCGTAGGGACAGGAGGCGCCGAGACCCAGTACTTC. The chain combines TRBV9 with TRBJ2-5, with TRBD1 identical over 7 bases. The V gene's germline CDR1 is SGDLS and CDR2 YYNGEE. The CDR3 runs to 15 residues. V was pared by 0 bases and J by 5 bases, with 7 bases of the junction left unmatched.

This clonotype was detected ten times or more. The CDR3 DNA reads TGCGCCAGCAGCTTTACCGGGGCCGGGGAGCTGTTTTTT. Translating gives CASSFTGAGELFF. This chain uses TRBV5-1 with TRBJ2-2, with TRBD2 as a possible D gene (5 bases). Germline CDR1 and CDR2: SGHRS and YFSETQ. The CDR3 contains 13 residues. Trimming stripped 2 bases from V and 6 bases from J, with 8 bases between.

The chain carries TRBV6-1 and TRBJ1-2, with 7 bases that match TRBD1. Germline-derived CDR1 and CDR2 are MNHNS and SASEGT. The CDR3 loop spans 15 amino acids. The ends lost 7 bases at V and 3 bases at J; junction bases unmatched: 11. The CDR3 nucleotides read TGTGCCAGCACCCAGCCGGGACAGCGCTACTATGGCTACACCTTC. This codes for CASTQPGQRYYGYTF.

The rearrangement uses TRBV2 and TRBJ2-2, with 9 positions matching TRBD1. From germline, CDR1 is SNHLY and CDR2 FYNNEI. The CDR3 length is 15 residues. J lost 7 bases, V lost 4 bases, and 7 bases had no gene match. In DNA form, the CDR3 reads TGTGCCAGCAGTGCGGGACAGGGAAGGGTCGGGGAGCTGTTTTTT. It specifies CASSAGQGRVGELFF.

The sample holds many counts of this clonotype. The CDR3: CASSLMASGIGGELFF. CDR3 DNA: TGTGCCAGCAGCTTAATGGCTAGCGGGATCGGCGGGGAGCTGTTTTTT. This rearrangement joins TRBV7-3 to TRBJ2-2; 9 bases are a match to TRBD2. V lost 1 base to trimming and J lost 7 bases; unmatched junction nucleotides: 7. CDR3 length: 16 amino acids. The germline V gene has CDR1 SGHTA and CDR2 FQGTGA.

This clonotype occurred once. V is TRBV2 and J is TRBJ1-1, with a possible D match to TRBD1 (6 bases). The CDR3 loop spans 14 amino acids. The V gene's germline CDR1 is SNHLY and CDR2 FYNNEI. The V end lost 2 bases, the J end lost 9 bases, and 16 bases lay between the germline ends. CDR3 protein: CASSERGGPFKAFF. The CDR3 DNA is TGTGCCAGCAGTGAACGGGGGGGCCCTTTCAAAGCTTTCTTT.

The V and J genes are TRBV10-3 and TRBJ1-5; tentatively, D is TRBD1 (6 bases). CDR3 length: 14 residues. The germline V and J ends were trimmed by 6 bases and 2 bases, with 11 bases remaining between them. Germline assignment: CDR1 ENHRY and CDR2 SYGVKD. CDR3 DNA sequence: TGTGCCATCAGAGGGGGAATTGGCAATCAGCCCCAGCATTTT. It specifies CAIRGGIGNQPQHF.

This clonotype was detected many times. The V and J genes are TRBV6-6 and TRBJ1-5; 9 bases line up with TRBD1. CDR3 length equals 17 residues. Germline values: CDR1 MNHNY, CDR2 SVGAGI (reference sequence). V was pared by 2 bases and J by 4 bases, with 9 bases of the junction left unmatched. CDR3 nucleotide sequence: TGTGCCAGCAGTTACGGACAGGGGATAGGTAGGAATCAGCCCCAGCATTTT. It translates to CASSYGQGIGRNQPQHF.

Ten or more counts support this clonotype. The chain links TRBV20-1 to TRBJ1-2, with unresolved D. The V end was cut by 4 bases, the J end by 6 bases, with 15 bases between. The CDR3 spans 13 residues. The germline V gene has CDR1 DFQATT and CDR2 SNEGSKA (reference sequence). CDR3 in DNA: TGCAGTGCTATGAGTATGATGGTTGATGGCTACACCTTC. As protein: CSAMSMMVDGYTF.

This clonotype has a count of ten or more. The gene calls are TRBV14 and TRBJ2-7; D call uncertain. The germline CDR1 and CDR2 sequences are SGHDN and FVKESK. V dropped 5 bases and J dropped 1 base, with 12 bases sitting between them. The CDR3 spans 14 residues. The CDR3 loop is CASSSLAWSYEQYF. DNA of the CDR3: TGTGCCAGCAGCAGCCTTGCGTGGTCCTACGAGCAGTACTTC.